This T cell receptor beta chain was retrieved from a study of blood T cell repertoires in COVID-19. Study information: Material from acute and convalescent COVID-19 was sourced from the United States, Italy and Spain. The analysed material was cDNA or gDNA that came from T cells, B-cell-depleted T cells, or PBMCs.

This CDR3 is built from 14 residues. Germline CDR1 LGHNT, CDR2 FRNRAP. The ends were cut back, 5 bases at V and 5 bases at J, with 15 bases in the middle. Study processing details: The authors estimated nucleated cell counts from reference gene primer amplification. The assay was immunoSEQ multiplex PCR, and TCRdb's table has in-frame clones only and misses some. V, J and clone size were drawn from that table, and D and trimming were deduced from the DNA. In the table there are around 27,000 clones, about 86% of which are singletons. The sequenced sample consisted of peripheral blood. This TCR was recovered from a human donor in a cohort sampled during active COVID-19. The chain joins TRBV12-5 to TRBJ2-5, with D tentatively TRBD1 (5 bases). CDR3 sequence (DNA): TGTGCTAGTGGTCCAGGCAGGGTGACGGAGACCCAGTACTTC. Translating it yields CASGPGRVTETQYF. The entire variable domain, with the rest obtained from reference TRBV12-5 and TRBJ2-5, is as follows: DARVTQTPRHKVTEMGQEVTMRCQPILGHNTVFWYRQTMMQGLELLAYFRNRAPLDDSGMPKDRFSAEMPDATLATLKIQPSEPRDSAVYFCASGPGRVTETQYFGPGTRLLVL.